Included here is one TCR beta chain sequence, with context. What it recognizes is unknown. These data come from a study of cytomegalovirus exposure and HLA in healthy donors. About the study: In a later analysis, it was reported that the 120 or so validation repertoires had been produced on the same platform as the roughly 610 repertoires belonging to the first cohort.

Profiling relied on immunoSEQ multiplex PCR, and the TCRdb table lists in-frame clones only, not all of them. Of 150,000 to 200,000 clones in the sample, 84% were seen once. Regarding the study as a whole: High specificity and sensitivity for cytomegalovirus status were reported for the classifier. The CMV antigen specificity of a few CMV-associated chains was confirmed through in vitro analysis.

The sample taken for sequencing was PBMCs. The receptor comes from a man younger than 35 in good health and CMV-seropositive.

The CDR3 coding sequence is TGTGCCAGCACCCGGACAGGGGCGAACTATGGCTACACCTTC. Translated: CASTRTGANYGYTF. This rearrangement joins TRBV6-1 to TRBJ1-2; 9 bases fit TRBD1. CDR1 is MNHNS, CDR2 SASEGT, per germline. V was clipped by 7 bases and J by 2 bases; unmatched bases: 5. The CDR3 runs to 14 residues.